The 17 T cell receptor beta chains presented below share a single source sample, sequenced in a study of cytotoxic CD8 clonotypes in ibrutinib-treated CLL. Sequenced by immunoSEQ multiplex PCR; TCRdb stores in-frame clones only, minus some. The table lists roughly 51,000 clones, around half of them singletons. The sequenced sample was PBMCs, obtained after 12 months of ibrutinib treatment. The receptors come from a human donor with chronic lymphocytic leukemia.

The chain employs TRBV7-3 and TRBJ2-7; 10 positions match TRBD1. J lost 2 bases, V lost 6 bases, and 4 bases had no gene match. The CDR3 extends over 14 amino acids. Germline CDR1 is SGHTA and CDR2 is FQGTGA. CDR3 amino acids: CASSPGQGAYEQYF. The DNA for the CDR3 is TGTGCCAGCAGTCCAGGACAGGGGGCCTACGAGCAGTACTTC.

The CDR3 DNA reads TGTGCCAGCAGCCAAGATATTGGACGAAGGAACACTGAAGCTTTCTTT. Its protein product is CASSQDIGRRNTEAFF. The J gene is TRBJ1-1, the V gene TRBV4-2; D is unclear. The ends were cut back, 0 bases at V and 1 base at J, with 12 bases in the middle. From germline, CDR1 is LGHNA and CDR2 YNFKEQ. The length of the CDR3 is 16 residues.

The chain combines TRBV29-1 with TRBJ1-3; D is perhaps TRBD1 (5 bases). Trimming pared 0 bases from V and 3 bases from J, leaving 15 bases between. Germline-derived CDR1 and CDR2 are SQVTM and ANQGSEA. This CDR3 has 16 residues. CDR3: CSVEDRSGSYGNTIYF. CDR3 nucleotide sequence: TGCAGCGTTGAAGATAGATCAGGGTCCTATGGAAACACCATATATTTT. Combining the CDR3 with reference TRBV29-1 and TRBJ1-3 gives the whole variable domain SAVISQKPSRDICQRGTSLTIQCQVDSQVTMMFWYRQQPGQSLTLIATANQGSEATYESGFVIDKFPISRPNLTFSTLTVSNMSPEDSSIYLCSVEDRSGSYGNTIYFGEGSWLTVV.

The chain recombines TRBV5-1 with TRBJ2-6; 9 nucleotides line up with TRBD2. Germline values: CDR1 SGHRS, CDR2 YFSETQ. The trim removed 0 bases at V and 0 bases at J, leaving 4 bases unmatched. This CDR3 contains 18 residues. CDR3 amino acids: CASSLVLAGSSGANVLTF. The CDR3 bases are TGCGCCAGCAGCTTGGTCCTAGCGGGAAGCTCTGGGGCCAACGTCCTGACTTTC.

The CDR3 reads CAWINESGSGNTIYF. CDR3 nucleotide sequence: TGTGCCTGGATAAATGAAAGTGGTAGCGGAAACACCATATATTTT. The genes are TRBV30 and TRBJ1-3; no reliable D call. V lost 4 bases, J lost 4 bases, and 17 bases lay in between. This CDR3 is built from 15 residues. Germline values: CDR1 GTSNPN, CDR2 SVGIG (reference sequence).

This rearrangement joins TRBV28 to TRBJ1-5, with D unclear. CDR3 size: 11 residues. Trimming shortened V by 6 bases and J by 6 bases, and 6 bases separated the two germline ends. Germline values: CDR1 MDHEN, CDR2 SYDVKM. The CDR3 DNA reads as TGTGCCAGCAGCACGGGTCAGCCCCAGCATTTT. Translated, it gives CASSTGQPQHF.

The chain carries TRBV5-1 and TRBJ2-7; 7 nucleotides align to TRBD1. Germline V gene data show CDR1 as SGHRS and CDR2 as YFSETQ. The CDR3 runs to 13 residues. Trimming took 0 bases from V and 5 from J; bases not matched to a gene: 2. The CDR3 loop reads CASSLAQGDEQYF. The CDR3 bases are TGCGCCAGCAGCTTGGCCCAGGGGGACGAGCAGTACTTC.

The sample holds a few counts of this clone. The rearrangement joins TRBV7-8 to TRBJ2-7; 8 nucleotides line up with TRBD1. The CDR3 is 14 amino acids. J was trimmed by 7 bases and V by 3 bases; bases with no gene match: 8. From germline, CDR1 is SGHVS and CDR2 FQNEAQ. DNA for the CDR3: TGTGCCAGCAGCTTGACAGGGGCTTGGAGGGAGCAGTACTTC. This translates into CASSLTGAWREQYF. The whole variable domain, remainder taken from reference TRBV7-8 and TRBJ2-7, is GAGVSQSPRYKVAKRGQDVALRCDPISGHVSLFWYQQALGQGPEFLTYFQNEAQLDKSGLPSDRFFAERPEGSVSTLKIQRTQQEDSAVYLCASSLTGAWREQYFGPGTRLTVT.

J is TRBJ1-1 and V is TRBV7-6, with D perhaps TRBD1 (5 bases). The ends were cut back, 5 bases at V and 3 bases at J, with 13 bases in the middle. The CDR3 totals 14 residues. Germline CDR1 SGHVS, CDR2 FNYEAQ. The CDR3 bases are TGTGCCAGCAGCCCTCCACCGGGGGACACTGAAGCTTTCTTT. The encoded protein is CASSPPPGDTEAFF.

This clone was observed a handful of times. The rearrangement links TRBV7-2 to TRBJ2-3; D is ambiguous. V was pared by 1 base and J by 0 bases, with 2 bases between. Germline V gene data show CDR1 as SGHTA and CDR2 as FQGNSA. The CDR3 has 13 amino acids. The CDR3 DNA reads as TGTGCCAGCAGCTTAGGGAGCACAGATACGCAGTATTTT. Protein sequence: CASSLGSTDTQYF.

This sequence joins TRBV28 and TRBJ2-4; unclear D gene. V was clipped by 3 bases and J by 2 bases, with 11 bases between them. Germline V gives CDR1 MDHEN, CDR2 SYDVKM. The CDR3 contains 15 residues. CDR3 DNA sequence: TGTGCCAGCAGTTTGACAAGGGTAACCAAAAACATTCAGTACTTC. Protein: CASSLTRVTKNIQYF.

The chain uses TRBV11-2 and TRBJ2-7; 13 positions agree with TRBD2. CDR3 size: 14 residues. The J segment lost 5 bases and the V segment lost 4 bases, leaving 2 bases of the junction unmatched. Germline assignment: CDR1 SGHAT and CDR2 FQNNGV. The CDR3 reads CASSSGLAGDEQYF. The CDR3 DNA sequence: TGTGCCAGCAGCTCAGGACTAGCGGGAGACGAGCAGTACTTC.

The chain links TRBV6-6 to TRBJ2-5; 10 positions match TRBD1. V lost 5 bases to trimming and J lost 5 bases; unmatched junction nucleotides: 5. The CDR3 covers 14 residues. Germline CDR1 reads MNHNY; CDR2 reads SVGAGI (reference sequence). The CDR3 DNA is TGTGCCAGCAGTCCCGGGACAGGGGCGGAGACCCAGTACTTC. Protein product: CASSPGTGAETQYF.

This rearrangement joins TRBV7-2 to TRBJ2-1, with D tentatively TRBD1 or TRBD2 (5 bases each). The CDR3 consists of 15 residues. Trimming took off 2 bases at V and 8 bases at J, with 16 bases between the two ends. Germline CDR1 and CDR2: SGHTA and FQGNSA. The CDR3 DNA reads TGTGCCAGCAGCTTAAAAAGGGACCTTTTGGATGAGCAGTTCTTC. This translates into CASSLKRDLLDEQFF.

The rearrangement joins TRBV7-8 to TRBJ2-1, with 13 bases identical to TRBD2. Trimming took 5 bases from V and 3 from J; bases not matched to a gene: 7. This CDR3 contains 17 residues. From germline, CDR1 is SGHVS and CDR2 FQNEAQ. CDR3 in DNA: TGTGCCAGCAGCCCCATACTAGCGGGAGGGATCTACAATGAGCAGTTCTTC. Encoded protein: CASSPILAGGIYNEQFF.

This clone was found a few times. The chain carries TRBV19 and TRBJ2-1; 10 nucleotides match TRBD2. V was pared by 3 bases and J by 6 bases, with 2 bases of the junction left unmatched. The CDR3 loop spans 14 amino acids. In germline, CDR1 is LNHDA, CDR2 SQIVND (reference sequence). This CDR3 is CASSILAGVNEQFF. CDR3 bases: TGTGCCAGTAGTATTCTAGCGGGAGTCAATGAGCAGTTCTTC.

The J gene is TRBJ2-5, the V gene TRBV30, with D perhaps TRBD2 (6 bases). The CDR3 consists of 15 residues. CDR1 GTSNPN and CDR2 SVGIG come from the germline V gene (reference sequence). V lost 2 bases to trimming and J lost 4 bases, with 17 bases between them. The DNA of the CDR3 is TGTGCCTGGAGTACCGGACTAAGGCAGGGAGAGACCCAGTACTTC. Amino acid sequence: CAWSTGLRQGETQYF.